This TCR beta chain emerged from a study of Tregs in tolerant kidney transplant recipients. Thawed PBMCs were FACS-sorted into unstimulated CD4+CD25+CD127- regulatory T cells, CD4+CD25- non-regulatory cells, CD4 and CD8 cells. Assay: immunoSEQ multiplex PCR; the TCRdb copy retains only in-frame clones and omits some. This sample has 90,000 to 120,000 clones; 90% occur once, and the top ten carry more than 0.3%. The V end lost 4 bases, the J end lost 5 bases, and 9 bases lay between the germline ends. This CDR3 region has 12 residues. Germline lookup yields CDR1 SGHRS and CDR2 YFSETQ. The receptor comes from a human donor who received a combined kidney and bone marrow transplant. The rearrangement uses TRBV5-1 and TRBJ2-5; D is possibly TRBD2 (5 bases). Sample: CD4+ T cells from blood, taken before the transplant. In DNA, the CDR3 is TGCGCCAGCAGCAAGATAGCGGAGACCCAGTACTTC. It is translated as CASSKIAETQYF.